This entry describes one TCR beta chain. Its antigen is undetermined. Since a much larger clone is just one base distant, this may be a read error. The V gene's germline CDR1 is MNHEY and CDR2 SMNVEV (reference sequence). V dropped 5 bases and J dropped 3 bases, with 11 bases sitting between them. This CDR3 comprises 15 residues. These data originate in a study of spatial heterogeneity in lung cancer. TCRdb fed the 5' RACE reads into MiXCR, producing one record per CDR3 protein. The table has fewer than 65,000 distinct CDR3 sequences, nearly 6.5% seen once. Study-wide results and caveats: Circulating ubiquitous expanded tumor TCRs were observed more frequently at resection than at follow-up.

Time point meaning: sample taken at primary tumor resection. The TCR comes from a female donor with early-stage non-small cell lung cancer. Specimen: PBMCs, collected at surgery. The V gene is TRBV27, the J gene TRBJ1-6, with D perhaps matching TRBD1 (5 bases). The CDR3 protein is CASSKDGGYNSPLHF. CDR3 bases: TGTGCCAGCAGTAAGGACGGGGGCTATAATTCACCCCTCCACTTT.